The rows below give T cell receptor beta chains drawn from one sample of a study of follicular helper T cells after annual influenza vaccination. Clones were sequenced by immunoSEQ multiplex PCR, and TCRdb holds only the in-frame ones, with some missing. Of more than 9,000 clones listed, about four fifths are singletons. Here the sequenced sample was CXCR5- memory CD4+ T cells sorted from blood, taken 7 days after influenza vaccination. These receptors were collected from an adult who received the influenza vaccine. CDR3s include the opening cysteine and the closing phenylalanine or tryptophan. A D gene is named only where the DNA matches it firmly. Part of the rows lack a size; the others show once, few, many or a class for expanded clones.

.,.,TRBJ2-7,TRBV15,TGTGCCACCAGCAGAGAAGGACTGGCATCCTACGAGCAGTACTTC,CATSREGLASYEQYF
.,.,TRBJ1-4,TRBV7-2,TGTGCCAGCAGCTTCCGACAGGATAATGAAAAACTGTTTTTT,CASSFRQDNEKLFF
.,.,TRBJ1-2,TRBV18,TGTGCCAGCTCACCAGACGTCAACTATGGCTACACCTTC,CASSPDVNYGYTF
.,.,TRBJ1-2,TRBV2,TGTGCCAGCAGTGAAGACAGGCTACCTATTTTGGGCTACACCTTC,CASSEDRLPILGYTF
.,.,TRBJ1-6,TRBV5-1,TGCGCCAGCAGCTTGGCCGAACAGGGAGGTTCACCCCTCCACTTT,CASSLAEQGGSPLHF
.,.,TRBJ1-5,TRBV10-3,TGTGCCACCGGGAATAGCAATCAGCCCCAGCATTTT,CATGNSNQPQHF
.,.,TRBJ2-3,TRBV21-1,TGTGCCAGCAGGACTTCGGGGACGACAGATACGCAGTATTTT,CASRTSGTTDTQYF
.,.,TRBJ2-2,TRBV27,TGTGCCAGCAGTTTAGAGGGTCCCTTGGGCGCGAACACCGGGGAGCTGTTTTTT,CASSLEGPLGANTGELFF
few,.,TRBJ1-5,TRBV4-2,TGTGCCAGCAGCCAAGATGGAACCAGGCGGTCTCAGCCCCAGCATTTT,CASSQDGTRRSQPQHF
.,TRBD1,TRBJ1-1,TRBV9,TGTGCCAGCAGCGCCCAGGACAGGGGTCCGGGGACTGAAGCTTTCTTT,CASSAQDRGPGTEAFF
.,.,TRBJ2-7,TRBV2,TGTGCCAGCAGTCAACCAACAGGAGGCGAGCAGTACTTC,CASSQPTGGEQYF
.,TRBD1,TRBJ2-7,TRBV7-9,TGTGCCAGCAGCCGCAGATTCGGACAGGGATACGAGCAGTACTTC,CASSRRFGQGYEQYF
.,.,TRBJ2-7,TRBV15,TGTGCCACCAGTTTCTGGGACGAGCAGTACTTC,CATSFWDEQYF
.,TRBD1,TRBJ1-3,TRBV19,TGTGCCAGTAGATTCGGGACAGGGCGAAACACCATATATTTT,CASRFGTGRNTIYF
.,.,TRBJ1-1,TRBV9,TGTGCCAGCAGCGTACTGGGTGGAGGCGGCACTGAAGCTTTCTTT,CASSVLGGGGTEAFF
.,TRBD1,TRBJ1-6,TRBV6-5,TGTGCCAGCAGTTACCCTCAGGACAGGGGAGAGTCACCCCTCCACTTT,CASSYPQDRGESPLHF
.,.,TRBJ2-1,TRBV11-3,TGTGCCAGCAGCGCCCCCCCCAGTCTGCGGGAGCAGTTCTTC,CASSAPPSLREQFF
.,.,TRBJ2-2,TRBV9,TGTGCCAGCAGCGTAGCTGGGCTGGACACCGGGGAGCTGTTTTTT,CASSVAGLDTGELFF
.,TRBD1,TRBJ1-1,TRBV7-2,TGTGCCAGCAGCTTAGTACAGGGGCCGGTGGGGGCTGAAGCTTTCTTT,CASSLVQGPVGAEAFF
.,.,TRBJ2-7,TRBV7-9,TGTGCCAGCAGCTTATCGGGGTCTAGCTACGAGCAGTACTTC,CASSLSGSSYEQYF
.,TRBD2,TRBJ2-7,TRBV6-1,TGTGCCAGCAGTGACCCCGGGACTAGCGGCTACGAGCAGTACTTC,CASSDPGTSGYEQYF
.,.,TRBJ1-3,TRBV7-2,TGTGCCAGCAGCTTAGCCCTCGGGTCTGGAAACACCATATATTTT,CASSLALGSGNTIYF
.,TRBD1,TRBJ2-5,TRBV5-1,TGCGCCAGCAGCTATGGGACAGGGAATCAAGAGACCCAGTACTTC,CASSYGTGNQETQYF
.,.,TRBJ2-5,TRBV20-1,TGCAGTGCCCTGACGTCTGAGACCCAGTACTTC,CSALTSETQYF
.,TRBD1,TRBJ1-1,TRBV15,TGTGCCACCACCCTAGCCGGGACAGGGGGATCGGTAGCTTTCTTT,CATTLAGTGGSVAFF
.,.,TRBJ2-5,TRBV18,TGTGCCAGCTCACCAGCTGGGCAGGCAGAGACCCAGTACTTC,CASSPAGQAETQYF
.,TRBD2,TRBJ2-3,TRBV5-4,TGTGCCAGCAGGGCCGGGGGGGAAGGCACAGATACGCAGTATTTT,CASRAGGEGTDTQYF
few,.,TRBJ1-5,TRBV6-1,TGTGCCAGCAGTGAAGAGTGGGGGGCTATTCAGCCCCAGCATTTT,CASSEEWGAIQPQHF
.,.,TRBJ1-1,TRBV10-3,TGTGCCATCAGTGCCGCTACCGGACTGTCGGAGACTGAAGCTTTCTTT,CAISAATGLSETEAFF
.,.,TRBJ1-1,TRBV29-1,TGCAGCGTTGGGGGGACCTTTTCTCACACTGAAGCTTTCTTT,CSVGGTFSHTEAFF
few,.,TRBJ1-5,TRBV2,TGTGCCAGCAGTGAGTGGGAGGGCAATCAGCCCCAGCATTTT,CASSEWEGNQPQHF
.,TRBD1,TRBJ2-7,TRBV7-2,TGTGCCAGCAGCCGTCAGGGGGCGCGCGAGCAGTACTTC,CASSRQGAREQYF
.,TRBD1,TRBJ1-2,TRBV2,TGTGCCAACAAGCCAGACAGGGGGGCAGGGTATGGCTACACCTTC,CANKPDRGAGYGYTF
once,.,TRBJ2-3,TRBV18,TGTGCCAGCTCACCGACAGGACCACCGGCGGGTACGCAGTATTTT,CASSPTGPPAGTQYF
.,.,TRBJ1-6,TRBV6-5,TGTGCCAGCAGTCCCAGGGACTCCAATAATTCACCCCTCCACTTT,CASSPRDSNNSPLHF
.,TRBD1,TRBJ2-5,TRBV29-1,TGCAGCGTTGAATACCAGGGGGTGGAGACCCAGTACTTC,CSVEYQGVETQYF
few,.,TRBJ1-6,TRBV21-1,TGTGCCAGCAGCAAATGGAAGGTTGATAATTCACCCCTCCACTTT,CASSKWKVDNSPLHF
.,.,TRBJ1-6,TRBV19,TGTGCCAGTAGTATGCAGGGACACAATTCACCCCTCCACTTT,CASSMQGHNSPLHF
.,.,TRBJ1-3,TRBV10-3,TGTGCCATCGGGAGGGCTTCTTCTGGAAACACCATATATTTT,CAIGRASSGNTIYF
.,TRBD1,TRBJ2-1,TRBV5-1,TGCGCCAGCAGCGGGGGTCGGTGGACAGGGGGCCTCCGCTCCTACAATGAGCAGTTCTTC,CASSGGRWTGGLRSYNEQFF
.,TRBD1,TRBJ1-2,TRBV13,TGTGCCAGCAGCTTCTCACAGGGGGCTACGGGCTACACCTTC,CASSFSQGATGYTF
.,.,TRBJ1-6,TRBV27,TGTGCCAGCAGTTTATCGATCCCCGCTTCACCCCTCCACTTT,CASSLSIPASPLHF